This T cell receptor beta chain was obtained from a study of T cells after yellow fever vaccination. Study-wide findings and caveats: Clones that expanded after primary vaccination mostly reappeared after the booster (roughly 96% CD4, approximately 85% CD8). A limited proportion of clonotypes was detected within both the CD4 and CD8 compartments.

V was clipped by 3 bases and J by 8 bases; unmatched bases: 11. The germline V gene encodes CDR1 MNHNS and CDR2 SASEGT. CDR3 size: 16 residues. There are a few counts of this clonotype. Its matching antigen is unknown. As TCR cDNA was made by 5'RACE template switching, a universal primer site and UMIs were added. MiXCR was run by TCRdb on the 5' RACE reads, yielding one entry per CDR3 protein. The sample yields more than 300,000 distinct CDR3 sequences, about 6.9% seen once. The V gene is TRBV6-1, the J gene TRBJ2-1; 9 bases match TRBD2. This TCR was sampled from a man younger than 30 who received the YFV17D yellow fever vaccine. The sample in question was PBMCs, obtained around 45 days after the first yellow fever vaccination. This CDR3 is CASSDPGAGGQDEQFF. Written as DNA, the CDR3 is TGTGCCAGCAGTGACCCAGGTGCGGGGGGGCAAGATGAGCAGTTCTTC.